Listed below are T cell receptor beta chains from one sample, sequenced in a study of cytomegalovirus exposure and HLA in healthy donors. Some clones are missing from TCRdb's copy, which holds only in-frame ones; the method was immunoSEQ multiplex PCR. Its table lists about 92,000 clones. Sequencing was performed on PBMCs. The receptors originated from a man aged 50 or older in good health and CMV-seropositive. Each CDR3 is given with its conserved first and last residue. D genes are given only for firm matches.

TRBJ1-2	TRBV6-1	.	TGTGCCAGCAGTGAAGGCTACAACTATGGCTACACCTTC	CASSEGYNYGYTF
TRBJ1-5	TRBV9	.	TGTGCCAGCAGCCCGGGACACAATAATCAGCCCCAGCATTTT	CASSPGHNNQPQHF
TRBJ2-2	TRBV4-3	TRBD1	TGCGCCAGCAGCCATCTCCAGGGGGCCGGTAACACCGGGGAGCTGTTTTTT	CASSHLQGAGNTGELFF
TRBJ1-5	TRBV4-1	.	TGCGCCAGCAGCCTGTCCCTCCCTGGCAATCAGCCCCAGCATTTT	CASSLSLPGNQPQHF
TRBJ1-5	TRBV2	TRBD1	TGTGCCAGCAAAGGGACAGGGGCTGAATATGGGCCCCAGCATTTT	CASKGTGAEYGPQHF
TRBJ1-5	TRBV19	TRBD1	TGTGCCAGTAGTCACCTCCTACAGGGGGCGAATCAGCCCCAGCATTTT	CASSHLLQGANQPQHF
TRBJ2-2	TRBV14	.	TGTGCCAGCAGAGAGGATAGACTTAACACCGGGGAGCTGTTTTTT	CASREDRLNTGELFF
TRBJ1-4	TRBV5-6	.	TGTGCCAGCAGCTTCCTCTCCTACAGGACAACTAATGAAAAACTGTTTTTT	CASSFLSYRTTNEKLFF
TRBJ2-3	TRBV4-3	.	TGCGCCAGCAGCTTTAGCGGAATCACAGATACGCAGTATTTT	CASSFSGITDTQYF
TRBJ2-2	TRBV7-8	.	TGTGCCAGCAGCTTTGGGGGCGTGACTAGCAGGGGGGAGCTGTTTTTT	CASSFGGVTSRGELFF
TRBJ2-1	TRBV7-8	TRBD2	TGTGCCAGCAGCTTACTAGCGGCCCACAATGAGCAGTTCTTC	CASSLLAAHNEQFF
TRBJ2-5	TRBV4-3	TRBD2	TGCGCCAGCAGCCAAGAACCTAGCGGTAAACCCCAGTACTTC	CASSQEPSGKPQYF
TRBJ1-1	TRBV27	.	TGTGCCAGCAGTTTGTGGGGGGGCGTCACTGAAGCTTTCTTT	CASSLWGGVTEAFF
TRBJ1-2	TRBV9	.	TGTGCCAGCAGGCAGACAGACCGAATCCCCTATGGCTACACCTTC	CASRQTDRIPYGYTF
TRBJ2-2	TRBV30	.	TGTGCCTGTCCAGGACCCCAGCCCCTGAACACCGGGGTGCTGTTTTTT	CACPGPQPLNTGVLFF
TRBJ1-1	TRBV5-1	TRBD1	TGCGCCAGCAGCTCCGGGACAGGGGGCACTGAAGCTTTCTTT	CASSSGTGGTEAFF
TRBJ2-5	TRBV9	TRBD2	TGTGCCAGCAGCTTTCTCGGGACTAGGGAGACCCAGTACTTC	CASSFLGTRETQYF
TRBJ1-2	TRBV4-2	.	TGTGCCAGCAGCCAAGATACCGTCTTTTTGGGCCAATCTAACTATGGCTACACCTTC	CASSQDTVFLGQSNYGYTF
TRBJ1-4	TRBV4-1	TRBD1	TGCGCCAGCAGCCGATACGGACAGGGGATAGCTAATGAAAAACTGTTTTTT	CASSRYGQGIANEKLFF
TRBJ2-2	TRBV6-5	.	TGTGCCAGCAGTGCCTCACTAGGCCGGGTCGGGGAGCTGTTTTTT	CASSASLGRVGELFF
TRBJ2-2	TRBV10-2	TRBD2	TGCGCCAGCAGACTAGCGGGCCTCGAACCCGGGGAGCTGTTTTTT	CASRLAGLEPGELFF
TRBJ2-2	TRBV5-1	.	TGCGCCAGCAGCTTGAGCCAGGGTGCTACCGGGGAGCTGTTTTTT	CASSLSQGATGELFF
TRBJ1-1	TRBV2	.	TGTGCCAGCAGTGAAGGGGCAGGGCGGGCTTTCTTT	CASSEGAGRAFF
TRBJ2-2	TRBV5-6	.	TGTGCCAGCAGCCGCCCACAGGGCACCGGGGAGCTGTTTTTT	CASSRPQGTGELFF
TRBJ2-3	TRBV4-2	.	TGTGCCAGCAGCCCCGACTTTGGGAGGACTAGCACAGATACGCAGTATTTT	CASSPDFGRTSTDTQYF
TRBJ2-3	TRBV7-9	.	TGTGCCAGCAGCTCCCGCGGAGGCGTAACAGATACGCAGTATTTT	CASSSRGGVTDTQYF
TRBJ2-7	TRBV4-1	.	TGCGCCAGCAGCTACAGGGTAACCTACGAGCAGTACTTC	CASSYRVTYEQYF
TRBJ2-1	TRBV2	.	TGTGCCAGCAGTGTAGAACTCTTTAATGAGCAGTTCTTC	CASSVELFNEQFF
TRBJ1-4	TRBV7-9	TRBD1	TGTGCCAGCAGTGCCCAGCCTACCGGGACAGGGAATGAAAAACTGTTTTTT	CASSAQPTGTGNEKLFF
TRBJ2-3	TRBV5-1	.	TGCGCCAGCAGAGGGATTCCTAGCTTAGATACGCAGTATTTT	CASRGIPSLDTQYF
TRBJ1-3	TRBV15	.	TGTGCCACCAGCAGAGCTCTCGGGGGATTGGGAAACACCATATATTTT	CATSRALGGLGNTIYF
TRBJ2-4	TRBV2	.	TGTGCCAGCACAGGGGGGCTGGGGAACATTCAGTACTTC	CASTGGLGNIQYF
TRBJ2-1	TRBV2	.	TGTGCCAGCAGTTTCAATAATGAGCAGTTCTTC	CASSFNNEQFF
TRBJ2-1	TRBV6-5	.	TGTGCCAGCAGTTACTCCCCCGGAGACAGATACAATGAGCAGTTCTTC	CASSYSPGDRYNEQFF
TRBJ2-2	TRBV6-1	TRBD2	TGTGCCAGCAGGCCGGGACTAGCGAACACCGGGGAGCTGTTTTTT	CASRPGLANTGELFF
TRBJ2-1	TRBV7-2	TRBD2	TGTGCCAGCAGCTTTTTGGGACTAGCGGACAATGAGCAGTTCTTC	CASSFLGLADNEQFF
TRBJ2-1	TRBV30	.	TGTGCCTGGAGTGTGGGTAGCCTAAGCTCCTACAATGAGCAGTTCTTC	CAWSVGSLSSYNEQFF
TRBJ2-7	TRBV18	TRBD2	TGTGCCAGCTCACTAACCGGGACTAGACTAGACGAGCAGTACTTC	CASSLTGTRLDEQYF
TRBJ1-2	TRBV6-5	TRBD1	TGTGCCAGCAGTTCCCGGACAGGGGGCGACTATGGCTACACCTTC	CASSSRTGGDYGYTF
TRBJ1-1	TRBV6-5	.	TGTGCCAGCAGTGAACAGGCAAGGAACACTGAAGCTTTCTTT	CASSEQARNTEAFF
TRBJ1-2	TRBV30	TRBD1	TGTGCCTGGAGAGCCGACAGGGGCGGCTACACCTTC	CAWRADRGGYTF
TRBJ1-1	TRBV6-5	.	TGTGCCAGCAGTTTCCGACGTAGCATGAACACTGAAGCTTTCTTT	CASSFRRSMNTEAFF
TRBJ2-7	TRBV7-8	TRBD1	TGTGCCAGCAGCCCCTACGTCCGGGACAGACGGATCTACGAGCAGTACTTC	CASSPYVRDRRIYEQYF
TRBJ1-2	TRBV28	.	TGTGCCAGTACTCACCAGCCCAGGGTTGGAGGCTACACCTTC	CASTHQPRVGGYTF
TRBJ2-2	TRBV10-3	TRBD2	TGTGCCATCAGCGGACTAGCGGGAGTCGTCGGGGAGCTGTTTTTT	CAISGLAGVVGELFF
TRBJ1-1	TRBV10-3	.	TGTGCCATCAGGGGAACAGGGTCGTGGACTGAAGCTTTCTTT	CAIRGTGSWTEAFF